The T cell receptor beta chain described here comes from a study of blood T cell repertoires in COVID-19 (dated by TCRdb to the early 2020s). For the study in its entirety: Samples covering the acute and convalescent phases of COVID-19 were provided by collaborators in the United States, Italy and Spain. The dataset comprised deeply sampled blood TCRbeta repertoires from subjects exposed to, actively infected with, or recovered from COVID-19. Nearly every sample came with metadata listing a de-identified subject ID, COVID-19 status, age in years and sex. The prospective study material was composed of cDNA or gDNA derived from T cells, B-cell-depleted T cells, or PBMCs. The repertoires were made available in a free public database intended to serve as a resource for research on the immune response to SARS-CoV-2. Samples were obtained from the ongoing ImmuneRACE study (first 160 participants) and from approximately 1,200 subjects provided by 6 global collaborators. Where HLA class I and class II types were available, the types were taken from metadata supplied by the sample provider, not from assay-based typing.

TCRbeta CDR3 regions were amplified from genomic DNA using the immunoSEQ Assay, a bias-controlled multiplex PCR. In the authors' own workflow: The number of nucleated cells in each sample was estimated from the amplification of reference gene primers within the assay. To quantify the absolute abundance of each unique TCRbeta CDR3 rearrangement, sequence reads were collapsed and filtered. Productive Simpson clonality was computed per sample as the square root of Simpson's diversity index over productive rearrangements. Not all clones reach the TCRdb copy of this immuneACCESS table, which keeps in-frame sequences only. Checked studies attribute under half of the gap to unresolved V genes and leave the rest unexplained. V and J calls and clone size come straight from that table; D and trimming were deduced from the DNA. The sample table holds roughly 120,000 clones, of which approximately 90% were seen once. The ten largest make up roughly 4.4% of the sample.

Here is what the overall study found, with its caveats: The quantity of clinical and demographic metadata differed by source and by participant and was supplied without curation.

V is cut by 2 bases and J by 2 bases, and the space between the germline ends is 12 bases. The CDR3 runs 15 amino acids, cysteine and phenylalanine included. The sequence is cut down to CDR3 DNA, 45 bases in frame from base 1. For CDR1 and CDR2, the germline V gene (reference sequence) lists MNHEY and SMNVEV. Concerning this clone itself: Its cognate antigen has yet to be identified. It has no much larger one-base neighbor in the sample; base qualities were not kept.

Whole blood was collected in K2EDTA tubes by collaborating institutions according to the institutions' own protocols. For TCRbeta analysis, collaborators shipped samples as frozen whole blood, isolated PBMCs, or DNA extracted from either of those sample types. The receptor's source is a woman aged 45 to 65 with acute or convalescent COVID-19. The rearrangement combines TRBV27 with TRBJ1-2, with the D gene uncertain. The sample consisted of peripheral blood. This receptor has the CDR3 CASSLRGSLNYGYTF. The nucleotide sequence reads TGTGCCAGCAGTTTACGCGGCAGTTTAAACTATGGCTACACCTTC.